The 23 T cell receptor beta chains presented below share a single source sample, sequenced in a study of CD8+ T cells in alopecia areata. RNA extraction was followed by reverse transcription into cDNA, which acted as the sequencing template. Clones were read by immunoSEQ multiplex PCR, and TCRdb kept only the in-frame ones, dropping some. This sample carries about 210,000 clones, more than 45% of them seen once, and the ten largest clones take approximately 1.4%. The treatment: oral pan-JAK inhibitor, 5-10 mg twice daily. The specimen was CD4+ T cells sorted from blood, collected at week 4, from a patient treated with tofacitinib. The receptors were gathered from a human donor with alopecia areata.

This clone was picked up many times. Relative to the germline gene, one junction end is altered; a read error may explain this. The rearrangement uses TRBV7-6 and TRBJ2-3; no clear D. CDR1 is SGHVS, CDR2 FNYEAQ, per germline. The CDR3 has 13 amino acids. This chain's CDR3 is CASRLTSTDTQYF. The CDR3 DNA reads as TGTGCCAGCCGCTTAACTAGCACAGATACGCAGTATTTT.

The rearrangement links TRBV7-2 to TRBJ2-4; TRBD2 is a possible D gene (6 bases). The CDR3 sequence is 16 residues long. V lost 0 bases, J lost 3 bases, and 12 bases lay in between. The V gene's germline CDR1 is SGHTA and CDR2 FQGNSA. CDR3 DNA sequence: TGTGCCAGCAGCTTAGCTCTTAGGGGAGGCAAAAACATTCAGTACTTC. It encodes CASSLALRGGKNIQYF.

This clone appeared a few times. V usage is TRBV29-1 and J usage is TRBJ2-3; the match to TRBD1 covers 9 bases. CDR3 length: 14 residues. Per the germline V gene, CDR1 is SQVTM and CDR2 is ANQGSEA. V lost 4 bases, J lost 6 bases, and 8 bases stayed unmatched. In nucleotides, the CDR3 is TGCAGCGTTGCGCTACAGGGGGCAGGGGATACGCAGTATTTT. This translates into CSVALQGAGDTQYF.

DNA for the CDR3: TGTGCCAGCAGTGTGGGCTCTGGGGCCAACGTCCTGACTTTC. Its translation: CASSVGSGANVLTF. This chain links TRBV2 with TRBJ2-6; no clear D gene. V was clipped by 4 bases and J by 0 bases, with 4 bases between them. This CDR3 contains 14 residues. Germline V CDR1 and CDR2: SNHLY, FYNNEI.

The chain combines TRBV6-6 with TRBJ1-5, with 7 nucleotides matching TRBD1. The J segment lost 3 bases and the V segment lost 7 bases, leaving 12 bases of the junction unmatched. Per the germline V gene, CDR1 is MNHNY and CDR2 is SVGAGI (reference sequence). This CDR3 has 16 residues. The CDR3 nucleotides are TGTGCCAGCACCAGGGGACAGTTTGAATTCAATCAGCCCCAGCATTTT. It specifies CASTRGQFEFNQPQHF.

This rearrangement joins TRBV30 to TRBJ1-1; D is uncertain. Germline V lookup: CDR1 GTSNPN, CDR2 SVGIG (reference sequence). The CDR3 is 13 residues long. Trimming took 5 bases from V and 4 from J, leaving 14 bases between them. The CDR3 spells CAWVPAWATEAFF. CDR3 nucleotides: TGTGCCTGGGTCCCCGCGTGGGCCACTGAAGCTTTCTTT.

The chain joins TRBV5-6 to TRBJ2-7; D may correspond to TRBD1 or TRBD2 (5 bases each). Germline CDR1 and CDR2: SGHDT and YYEEEE. This CDR3 is built from 18 residues. V was cut by 3 bases and J by 0 bases, with 22 bases left in between. The CDR3 spells CASSSYTWGRESSYEQYF. The DNA of the CDR3 is TGTGCCAGCAGCTCCTATACATGGGGCAGGGAGAGCTCCTACGAGCAGTACTTC. The complete variable domain, with remaining parts taken from reference TRBV5-6 and TRBJ2-7, reads DAGVTQSPTHLIKTRGQQVTLRCSPKSGHDTVSWYQQALGQGPQFIFQYYEEEERQRGNFPDRFSGHQFPNYSSELNVNALLLGDSALYLCASSSYTWGRESSYEQYFGPGTRLTVT.

J is TRBJ2-7 and V is TRBV2; TRBD1 matches at 7 bases. The CDR3 is 15 amino acids. Germline V gene sequence: CDR1 SNHLY, CDR2 FYNNEI. J was trimmed by 7 bases and V by 7 bases; bases with no gene match: 16. CDR3 sequence (DNA): TGTGCCAGCAAATTGGTGGAACAGGGGTTATGGGAGCAGTACTTC. Protein sequence: CASKLVEQGLWEQYF.

The V gene is TRBV4-3, the J gene TRBJ2-1, with 7 bases lining up with TRBD2. The CDR3 sequence is 13 residues long. The ends lost 1 base at V and 8 bases at J; junction bases unmatched: 2. Per the germline V gene, CDR1 is LGHNA and CDR2 is YSLEER. The CDR3 sequence is CASSQAGGHEQFF. The DNA of the CDR3 is TGCGCCAGCAGCCAAGCGGGGGGTCATGAGCAGTTCTTC.

V and J are TRBV27 and TRBJ2-7; TRBD2 matches at 8 bases. Trimming cost V 2 bases and J 6 bases; bases outside gene matches: 15. The CDR3 spans 17 residues. Per germline, CDR1 MNHEY and CDR2 SMNVEV (reference sequence). The CDR3 region has the DNA TGTGCCAGCAGTTTAGGCATCGGGGGGGGCGTTTCTCCCGAGCAGTACTTC. Protein: CASSLGIGGGVSPEQYF.

This clone has just one count. J is TRBJ1-2 and V is TRBV9; no clear D. The CDR3 length is 14 residues. Deletions cut 0 bases from V and 4 bases from J, with 10 bases between. Germline CDR1 reads SGDLS; CDR2 reads YYNGEE. CDR3 DNA sequence: TGTGCCAGCAGCGTAGAAGGGCCCATCTATGGCTACACCTTC. This gives the protein CASSVEGPIYGYTF.

V is TRBV30 and J is TRBJ2-5, with D tentatively TRBD1 (6 bases). From germline, CDR1 is GTSNPN and CDR2 SVGIG (reference sequence). Trimming cost V 2 bases and J 4 bases, with 11 bases left between them. CDR3 length: 13 amino acids. CDR3 sequence reads: CAWSRTDRETQYF. In DNA form, the CDR3 reads TGTGCCTGGAGTAGGACAGATAGAGAGACCCAGTACTTC.

The J gene is TRBJ2-1, the V gene TRBV29-1, with D perhaps matching TRBD2 (5 bases). This CDR3 spans 13 amino acids. The V end was cut by 3 bases, the J end by 5 bases, with 11 bases between. The germline V gene has CDR1 SQVTM and CDR2 ANQGSEA. The CDR3 loop is CSVDGNGDNEQFF. The CDR3 DNA sequence: TGCAGCGTTGACGGGAATGGAGACAATGAGCAGTTCTTC.

This clone came up a few times. The chain uses TRBV7-9 and TRBJ2-1; weak D call: TRBD2 (6 bases). Per germline, CDR1 SEHNR and CDR2 FQNEAQ (reference sequence). There are 15 residues in the CDR3. Trimming took 1 base from V and 3 from J, leaving 10 bases between them. CDR3 in amino acids: CASSLDGGSYNEQFF. CDR3 nucleotides: TGTGCCAGCAGCTTAGATGGGGGGAGCTACAATGAGCAGTTCTTC.

The chain has TRBV2 and TRBJ2-3; D ambiguous. Trimming took off 4 bases at V and 0 bases at J, with 11 bases between the two ends. The CDR3 covers 15 residues. CDR1 and CDR2 from the germline V gene are SNHLY and FYNNEI. For the CDR3, the DNA is TGTGCCAGCAGTGCTCAAGGTACTAGCACAGATACGCAGTATTTT. The encoded protein is CASSAQGTSTDTQYF.

The J gene is TRBJ2-2, the V gene TRBV5-1; D is unresolved. The V gene lost 4 bases and the J gene lost 0 bases, with 13 bases spanning the gap. CDR1 is SGHRS, CDR2 YFSETQ, per germline. This CDR3 region has 16 residues. The CDR3 DNA sequence: TGCGCCAGCAGCCCGACCGGACCCACGAACACCGGGGAGCTGTTTTTT. Translation gives CASSPTGPTNTGELFF.

This chain's CDR3 is CASSQDKQGSLNEQFF. The CDR3 DNA follows: TGCGCCAGCAGCCAAGATAAACAGGGTTCCCTCAATGAGCAGTTCTTC. The V gene is TRBV4-1, the J gene TRBJ2-1; D possibly corresponds to TRBD1 (6 bases). CDR1 and CDR2 (germline): MGHRA, YSYEKL. V lost 0 bases and J 6 bases, leaving 15 bases between the germline ends. The CDR3 spans 16 residues.

The J gene is TRBJ1-2, the V gene TRBV5-1, with TRBD1 as a possible D gene (5 bases). CDR3 size: 14 residues. From germline, CDR1 is SGHRS and CDR2 YFSETQ. V lost 3 bases, J lost 8 bases, and 17 bases lay in between. CDR3 protein: CASSWGGREEGYTF. The CDR3 coding sequence is TGCGCCAGCAGCTGGGGCGGTCGCGAGGAAGGCTACACCTTC.

The rearrangement uses TRBV6-5 and TRBJ1-1; D gene ambiguous. The germline gives CDR1 MNHEY, CDR2 SVGAGI. The CDR3 length is 14 residues. Between the trimmed V and J ends, which lost 2 bases and 4 bases, there was a span of 11 bases. CDR3: CASSYSPVGTEAFF. CDR3 nucleotide sequence: TGTGCCAGCAGTTACAGCCCAGTGGGCACTGAAGCTTTCTTT.

The chain has TRBV9 and TRBJ1-2; 9 nucleotides match TRBD1. The CDR3 length is 15 residues. V gave up 3 bases and J gave up 5 bases; unmatched junction bases: 8. In germline, CDR1 is SGDLS, CDR2 YYNGEE. The CDR3 region has the DNA TGTGCCAGCAGCGGGACAGGGGATTTAGGGTATGGCTACACCTTC. This codes for CASSGTGDLGYGYTF.

V usage is TRBV9 and J usage is TRBJ1-2; unclear D gene. Germline assignment: CDR1 SGDLS and CDR2 YYNGEE. This CDR3 comprises 14 residues. V was shortened by 3 bases and J by 2 bases, with 11 bases between the two germline ends. CDR3 region: CASSDGRANYGYTF. The CDR3 DNA sequence: TGTGCCAGCAGCGACGGACGGGCGAACTATGGCTACACCTTC.

The chain is built from TRBV27 and TRBJ2-2; D not certain. Per the germline V gene, CDR1 is MNHEY and CDR2 is SMNVEV (reference sequence). V was clipped by 3 bases and J by 5 bases, with 10 bases between them. CDR3 length: 14 residues. DNA for the CDR3: TGTGCCAGCAGTTTCCTAGTGGGGACCGGGGAGCTGTTTTTT. It encodes CASSFLVGTGELFF.

This clone is termed medium-sized. Distinct nucleotide sequences in the sample also encode this CDR3. The rearrangement uses TRBV30 and TRBJ1-5; maybe TRBD1 (5 bases). Trimming removed 1 base from V and 5 bases from J, with 9 bases in between. From germline, CDR1 is GTSNPN and CDR2 SVGIG (reference sequence). CDR3 length: 13 residues. CDR3: CAWSGQGDQPQHF. CDR3 sequence (DNA): TGTGCCTGGAGTGGGCAGGGCGATCAGCCCCAGCATTTT.